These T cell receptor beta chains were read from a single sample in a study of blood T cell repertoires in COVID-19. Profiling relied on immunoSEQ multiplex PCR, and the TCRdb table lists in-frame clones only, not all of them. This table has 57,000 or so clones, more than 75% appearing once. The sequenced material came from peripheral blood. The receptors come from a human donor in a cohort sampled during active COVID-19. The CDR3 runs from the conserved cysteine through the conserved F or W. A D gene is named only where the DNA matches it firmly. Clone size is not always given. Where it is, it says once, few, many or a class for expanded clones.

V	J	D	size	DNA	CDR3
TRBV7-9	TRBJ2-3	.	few	TGTGCCAGCAGCTTTGAGGCTTTGAGCACAGATACGCAGTATTTT	CASSFEALSTDTQYF
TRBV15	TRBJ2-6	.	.	TGTGCCACCAGCAGGGGGAGTTCTGGGGCCAACGTCCTGACTTTC	CATSRGSSGANVLTF
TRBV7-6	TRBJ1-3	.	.	TGTGCCAGCAGCCCGTTTACAGGGAGAACTGGAAACACCATATATTTT	CASSPFTGRTGNTIYF
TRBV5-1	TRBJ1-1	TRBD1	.	TGCGCCAGCAGCAACGCCGGGACAGGGGGTGATTTCGGGAACACTGAAGCTTTCTTT	CASSNAGTGGDFGNTEAFF
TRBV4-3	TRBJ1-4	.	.	TGCGCCAGCAGCCAAGGTGGTAGCTCCGAAAAACTGTTTTTT	CASSQGGSSEKLFF
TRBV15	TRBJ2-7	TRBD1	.	TGTGCCACAGACCGAGGGACAGGGGGAGACCGAGCGGGGAAAACCTACGAGCAGTACTTC	CATDRGTGGDRAGKTYEQYF
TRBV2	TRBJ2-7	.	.	TGTGCCAGCAACCGGTGGACTTCGAGCTCCTACGAGCAGTACTTC	CASNRWTSSSYEQYF
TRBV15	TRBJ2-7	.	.	TGTGCCACCAGCATCCTACAGGGCTCCTACGAGCAGTACTTC	CATSILQGSYEQYF
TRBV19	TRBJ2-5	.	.	TGTGCCAGTAGTATGAGAGGGATTCAAGAGACCCAGTACTTC	CASSMRGIQETQYF
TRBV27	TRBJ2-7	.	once	TGTGCCAGCAGATTTCAGGGGAGCCTGTACTTC	CASRFQGSLYF
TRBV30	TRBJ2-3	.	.	TGTGCCTGGAATTGGGCGAGCACAGATACGCAGTATTTT	CAWNWASTDTQYF
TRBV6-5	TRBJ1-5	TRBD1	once	TGTGCCAGCCGGGACAGGGACGCCGGCAATCAGCCCCAGCATTTT	CASRDRDAGNQPQHF
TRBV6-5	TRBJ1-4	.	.	TGTGCCAGCAGTTACTCTTCGGGTGAAAAACTGTTTTTT	CASSYSSGEKLFF
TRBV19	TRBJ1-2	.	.	TGTGCCAGTAGTAGCTCTCCGGGTAATGGCTACACCTTC	CASSSSPGNGYTF
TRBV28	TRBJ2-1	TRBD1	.	TGTGCCAGCACTCGACAGGGGGCTCGAGATGAGCAGTTCTTC	CASTRQGARDEQFF
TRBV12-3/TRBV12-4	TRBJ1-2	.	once	TGTGCCAGCAGGGCCCCCTATGGCTACACCTTC	CASRAPYGYTF
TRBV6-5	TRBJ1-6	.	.	TGTGCCAGCAGGAGGACAGATAATTCACCCCTCCACTTT	CASRRTDNSPLHF
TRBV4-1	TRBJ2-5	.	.	TGCGCCAGCAGCCCCGGGACTGCCATTTCCCGGCAAGAGACCCAGTACTTC	CASSPGTAISRQETQYF
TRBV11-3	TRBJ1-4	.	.	TGTGCCAGCAGCCCACGGAGCACAACTAATGAAAAACTGTTTTTT	CASSPRSTTNEKLFF
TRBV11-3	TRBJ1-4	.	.	TGTGCCAGCAGCTCTCCGGGGTCTCCCCTCGAAAAACTGTTTTTT	CASSSPGSPLEKLFF
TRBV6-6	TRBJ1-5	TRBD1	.	TGTGCCAGCAGGGGGACAGCCTATCAGCCCCAGCATTTT	CASRGTAYQPQHF
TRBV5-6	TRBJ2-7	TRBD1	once	TGTGCCAGCAACCAGGGGGCCAACGAGCAGTACTTC	CASNQGANEQYF
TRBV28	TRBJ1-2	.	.	TGTGCCAGCAGTTTATACGGGGGAAACTATGGCTACACCTTC	CASSLYGGNYGYTF
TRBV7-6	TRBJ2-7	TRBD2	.	TGTGCCAGCAGCTTAGAAAGGCCCAATCTGAGCGGGAGCTCCTACGAGCAGTACTTC	CASSLERPNLSGSSYEQYF
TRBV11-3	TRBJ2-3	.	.	TGTGCCAGCAGCTTAGGGTTACAGGGATCGGGCCTTACAGATACGCAGTATTTT	CASSLGLQGSGLTDTQYF
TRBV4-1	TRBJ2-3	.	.	TGCGCCAGCAGCCAAGAGGGTTACAGGGCCGGCACAGATACGCAGTATTTT	CASSQEGYRAGTDTQYF
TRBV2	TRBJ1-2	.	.	TGTGCCAGCAGTCAGGTATCCTATGGCTACACCTTC	CASSQVSYGYTF
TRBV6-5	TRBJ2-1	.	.	TGTGCCAGCAGCGGGACACTGAATGGGAATGAGCAGTTCTTC	CASSGTLNGNEQFF
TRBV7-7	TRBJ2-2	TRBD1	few	TGTGCCAGCAGCTTGGGACAGGGGGGCACCGGGGAGCTGTTTTTT	CASSLGQGGTGELFF
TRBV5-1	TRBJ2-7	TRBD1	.	TGCGCCAGCAGCTTGATAGGGGGCATGGAGCAGTACTTC	CASSLIGGMEQYF
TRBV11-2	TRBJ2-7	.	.	TGTGCCAGCAGCTCGCGTTGGATTCAGGGGACAATTAGCGAGCAGTACTTC	CASSSRWIQGTISEQYF
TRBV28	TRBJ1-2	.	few	TGTGCCAGCAGTTTGCAAGCAGGGTTCTATGGCTACACCTTC	CASSLQAGFYGYTF
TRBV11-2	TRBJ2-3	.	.	TGTGCCAGCAGCTTAGACGGCGGGACCAACACAGATACGCAGTATTTT	CASSLDGGTNTDTQYF
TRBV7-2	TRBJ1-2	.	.	TGTGCCAGCAGCCGCCAGGCTAAACAGACGTCCTATGGCTACACCTTC	CASSRQAKQTSYGYTF
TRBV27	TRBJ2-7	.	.	TGTGCCAGCAGTATGACAGGCTCCTACGAGCAGTACTTC	CASSMTGSYEQYF
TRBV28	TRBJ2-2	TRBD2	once	TGTGCCAGCAGTCGAGCGGGAACGAACACCGGGGAGCTGTTTTTT	CASSRAGTNTGELFF
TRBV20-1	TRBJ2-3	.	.	TGCAGTGCTAGTGAGGCACCCCGCACAGATACGCAGTATTTT	CSASEAPRTDTQYF
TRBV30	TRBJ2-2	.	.	TGTGCCTGGAGTGGCTCAGGGAACACCGGGGAGCTGTTTTTT	CAWSGSGNTGELFF
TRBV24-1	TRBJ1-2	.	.	TGTGCCACCAGTGACCTCAGGGGCGATGGCTACACCTTC	CATSDLRGDGYTF